A single sample is the source of the 10 T cell receptor beta chains below, sequenced in a study of blood T cells in healthy people across ages. Combining a sample-barcoded 5' primer with a J-beta primer mix, a second PCR ran for roughly 6 to 12 cycles. TCRdb re-called the 5' RACE reads with MiXCR, one entry per CDR3 protein. This table has 1.5 million to 1.8 million distinct CDR3 sequences, about 42% appearing once. Sequencing was done on a sample of blood. These receptor sequences come from a woman aged 18 to 35 in good health.

This rearrangement joins TRBV20-1 to TRBJ1-5, with 11 bases identical to TRBD1. Losses at the gene ends were 0 bases for V and 4 bases for J; bases not matched to a gene: 8. This CDR3 is 17 amino acids long. Germline lookup yields CDR1 DFQATT and CDR2 SNEGSKA (reference sequence). The CDR3 DNA reads TGCAGTGCTAGAGATTATTTCCGGGACAGGGGGAATCAGCCCCAGCATTTT. Translated: CSARDYFRDRGNQPQHF.

The rearrangement links TRBV9 to TRBJ1-2, with D possibly matching TRBD1 (6 bases). Per germline, CDR1 SGDLS and CDR2 YYNGEE. CDR3 size: 15 residues. V gave up 0 bases and J gave up 4 bases, with 13 bases separating them. Written as DNA, the CDR3 is TGTGCCAGCAGCGTAGATGCAGGGGTCGGCTATGGCTACACCTTC. Protein product: CASSVDAGVGYGYTF.

This chain uses TRBV2 with TRBJ1-2; 8 nucleotides agree with TRBD1. This CDR3 has 14 residues. The trim removed 1 base at V and 8 bases at J, leaving 6 bases unmatched. The germline CDR1 and CDR2 sequences are SNHLY and FYNNEI. The CDR3 coding sequence is TGTGCCAGCAGTGAAGTCCAGGGGGCGCGCGGCTACACCTTC. Translating it yields CASSEVQGARGYTF.

This clonotype was recorded many times. The chain links TRBV7-9 to TRBJ1-4, with no clear D. CDR1 and CDR2 (germline): SEHNR, FQNEAQ (reference sequence). V was trimmed by 6 bases and J by 7 bases, leaving 6 bases between them. CDR3 length equals 11 residues. The DNA for the CDR3 is TGTGCCAGCAGTTTTAGTGAAAAACTGTTTTTT. It translates to CASSFSEKLFF.

The gene calls are TRBV15 and TRBJ2-3; tentatively, D is TRBD2 (6 bases). Germline V gene lookup returns CDR1 LNHNV and CDR2 YYDKDF (reference sequence). The CDR3 runs 14 residues. Trimming shortened V by 7 bases and J by 4 bases, and 15 bases separated the two germline ends. This CDR3 reads CATIPTRGSDTQYF. The CDR3 nucleotides are TGTGCCACCATCCCGACGCGGGGTTCAGATACGCAGTATTTT.

This clonotype was counted a few times. The chain is built from TRBV14 and TRBJ2-7; no definite D call. Looked up from germline, CDR1 is SGHDN and CDR2 is FVKESK. The CDR3 totals 15 residues. With 1 base removed from V and 0 bases from J, the gap between germline ends came to 10 bases. CDR3 protein: CASSQGPADSYEQYF. CDR3 DNA: TGTGCCAGCAGCCAAGGGCCAGCTGACTCCTACGAGCAGTACTTC.

The chain carries TRBV25-1 and TRBJ1-1; D not certain. The V gene lost 4 bases and the J gene lost 1 base, with 13 bases spanning the gap. This CDR3 is 15 amino acids long. From germline, CDR1 is MGHDK and CDR2 SYGVNS. The CDR3 sequence is CASSARDEANTEAFF. The CDR3 nucleotides are TGTGCCAGCAGTGCACGAGATGAGGCGAACACTGAAGCTTTCTTT. The entire variable domain, with the rest obtained from reference TRBV25-1 and TRBJ1-1, is as follows: EADIYQTPRYLVIGTGKKITLECSQTMGHDKMYWYQQDPGMELHLIHYSYGVNSTEKGDLSSESTVSRIRTEHFPLTLESARPSHTSQYLCASSARDEANTEAFFGQGTRLTVV.

The chain joins TRBV7-9 to TRBJ1-5; a weak D match, TRBD1 (5 bases). Trimming cost V 1 base and J 4 bases, with 20 bases left between them. The V gene's germline CDR1 is SEHNR and CDR2 FQNEAQ (reference sequence). CDR3 length: 18 amino acids. CDR3 in DNA: TGTGCCAGCAGCTTAGAGACCATGGGCGGGGCAGCTAATCAGCCCCAGCATTTT. Protein product: CASSLETMGGAANQPQHF.

Many counts were recorded for this clonotype. V gene TRBV20-1 combines with J gene TRBJ2-7, with 8 nucleotides matching TRBD1. V dropped 5 bases and J dropped 1; count of bases not matched to a gene: 7. This CDR3 is 14 amino acids long. Germline V CDR1 and CDR2: DFQATT, SNEGSKA (reference sequence). CDR3 in amino acids: CSAPPRTGSYEQYF. As DNA, the CDR3 is TGCAGTGCTCCTCCGAGGACAGGGTCCTACGAGCAGTACTTC.

This clonotype turned up a few times. The chain uses TRBV4-3 and TRBJ2-4; D is uncertain. Germline values: CDR1 LGHNA, CDR2 YSLEER. Trimming shortened V by 0 bases and J by 3 bases, and 15 bases separated the two germline ends. The CDR3 has 17 residues. The CDR3, as DNA: TGCGCCAGCAGCCAAGATCGCTGGAATACGGTCAAAAACATTCAGTACTTC. Protein: CASSQDRWNTVKNIQYF.